This T cell receptor beta chain was documented in a study of vaccination effects on CD4 cells after COVID-19 (dated by TCRdb to between 2021 and 2022). Background for the entire study: Post-vaccine samples across the study were collected a median of 72 days after the second dose, with a range of 14 to 241. Cultures from other donors in the study were sequenced with the Oncomine TCR Beta short-read assay on an Illumina iSeq 100. Altogether, roughly 10 COVID-19 convalescent patients and a handful of SARS-CoV-2-naive healthy vaccine recipients made up the full study. SARS-CoV-2 spike-specific CD4+ TCR repertoires were compared before and after mRNA vaccination in COVID-19 convalescent patients and in infection-naive vaccine recipients. Beyond this particular receptor, the publication reports: At late post-vaccination timepoints, both infection-induced and vaccine-induced clones showed marked clonal contraction, consistent with waning T cell responses. Among healthy vaccine recipients, nearly all vaccine-induced clones were SARS-CoV-2 mono-reactive, and just 1 of 255 was cross-reactive with common cold coronaviruses. The study was limited by a small number of convalescent patients and lacked early post-infection timepoints.

Concerning this clone: What antigen it recognizes has not been identified. Nothing much larger sits one base from this clone, and base qualities are not available.

Receptors were amplified or captured by the immunoSEQ multiplex PCR assay. TCR beta CDR3 sequencing was performed on DNA from the cultured, isolated CD4+ T cells. Under the source paper's analysis protocol: Non-productive TCR sequences were discarded, and reads were trimmed to the CDR3 region, with only CDR3s of 7 or more amino acids retained. Antigen-specific clonotypes were identified using the MANAFEST web app by comparison of expansion in peptide wells against reference cultures. Positive clones required FDR<0.05 expansion versus reference and all other wells, odds ratio above 5, and frequency above 0.1% in two replicate wells. A clonotype was called cross-reactive if it was significantly expanded both in SARS-CoV-2 spike wells and in at least one common cold coronavirus spike condition. CDR3 similarity was assessed by Levenshtein distance with the stringdist R package, and unrooted trees were built with ape in R 3.6.1. This immuneACCESS table, as held by TCRdb, lists in-frame sequences with V and J called but not all clones. Of the missing ones, under half trace to an unresolved V gene in checked studies; the others have no known cause. V and J calls and clone size are those listed in that table; D and trimming were worked out from the DNA. For this sample the table gives around 46,000 clones, of which about 70% were detected only once. The leading ten clones occupy roughly 16% of the sample.

In the ViraFEST assay, PBMC were stimulated with viral peptide pools, and antigen-specific CD4+ T cell clonotypes were then identified by expansion using TCR sequencing. After about 9 days of culture, CD4+ T cells were isolated with the EasySep CD4+ T cell isolation kit. Two doses of either the BNT162b2 or the mRNA-1273 mRNA SARS-CoV-2 vaccine were administered to participants. Negative nucleocapsid antibody results before and after vaccination confirmed that the healthy vaccine recipients had no prior SARS-CoV-2 infection. Around 2.1 million PBMC per well were cultured with about 9 ug/ml peptides in IMDM containing about 5% human AB serum, approximately 10 IU/ml IL-2 and gentamicin. On days 3 and 7, half of the culture medium was replaced with fresh IL-2-containing medium. Each peptide stimulation condition was cultured in triplicate wells unless otherwise noted. Using Ficoll-Paque Plus gradient centrifugation, PBMC were separated from whole blood and then either used fresh or cryopreserved at -140C. The spike proteins of SARS-CoV-2 and of the common cold coronaviruses HCoV-NL63, HCoV-OC43 and HCoV-229E were spanned by overlapping peptide pools. Genomic DNA was extracted from cultured CD4+ T cells with the QIAamp micro DNA kit.

The sequence was obtained from a human donor who received a COVID-19 vaccine. The source material was CD4+ T cells from PBMCs cultured with HCoV-OC43 spike peptides, sampled after COVID-19 vaccination. What this sample's cell subset or site label stands for: HCoV-OC43 spike overlapping peptide pool stimulation.

CDR3 loop: CASRPAEYGYTF. The DNA reads as follows: TGTGCCAGCCGACCGGCAGAATATGGCTACACCTTC. The sequence is built from TRBV12-3 or TRBV12-4 and TRBJ1-2, with no reliable assignment of the D segment. V is pared back by 8 bases and J by 5 bases, with 12 bases lying between the germline termini. The CDR3, from cysteine to phenylalanine, totals 12 residues. The entry retains the CDR3 DNA only, 36 bases that are in frame from base 1.